The rows below give T cell receptor beta chains drawn from one sample of a study of identical twins. TCRdb reprocessed the 5' RACE reads with MiXCR, giving one entry per CDR3 protein. The table shows 400,000 to 500,000 distinct CDR3 sequences, with less than 20% occurring only once. Sequencing was done on a sample of naive T cells sorted from blood. The source of these receptors is a man aged 50-60 years in good health. The CDR3 runs from the conserved cysteine through the conserved F or W. D genes are given only for firm matches. Clone size is given for some rows only: seen once, a few or many times, or a class if the clone is expanded.

CDR3	DNA	D	size	V	J
CSARDLGTSGANYNEQFF	TGCAGTGCTAGAGATTTGGGGACTAGCGGGGCGAATTACAATGAGCAGTTCTTC	TRBD2	NA	TRBV20-1	TRBJ2-1
CASSNRAGFYGYTF	TGTGCCAGCAGTAACAGGGCAGGGTTCTATGGCTACACCTTC	NA	NA	TRBV6-5	TRBJ1-2
CSAQPGLARTYEQYF	TGCAGTGCCCAACCCGGACTAGCGAGGACCTACGAGCAGTACTTC	TRBD2	many	TRBV20-1	TRBJ2-7
CASGIAGGRYEQYF	TGTGCCAGCGGAATAGCGGGAGGGAGGTACGAGCAGTACTTC	TRBD2	few	TRBV28	TRBJ2-7
CASSPGPYLGETQYF	TGTGCCAGCAGCCCTGGGCCTTACTTAGGGGAGACCCAGTACTTC	NA	few	TRBV7-3	TRBJ2-5
CATSRGLAGDSGELFF	TGTGCCACCAGCAGAGGGCTAGCGGGAGATAGCGGGGAGCTGTTTTTT	TRBD2	NA	TRBV15	TRBJ2-2
CATGGRGNRKNIQYF	TGTGCCACCGGGGGCAGAGGAAACCGCAAAAACATTCAGTACTTC	NA	NA	TRBV30	TRBJ2-4
CASSPAGGFTGELFF	TGCGCCAGCAGCCCGGCGGGGGGGTTCACCGGGGAGCTGTTTTTT	TRBD2	many	TRBV5-1	TRBJ2-2
CASSPTGGGTEAFF	TGTGCCAGCAGCCCGACAGGGGGCGGTACTGAAGCTTTCTTT	TRBD1	many	TRBV12-3/TRBV12-4	TRBJ1-1
CASSQAGRGEQYF	TGTGCCAGCAGCCAAGCAGGTCGGGGCGAGCAGTACTTC	NA	NA	TRBV4-2	TRBJ2-7
CASSLAEGETQYF	TGTGCCAGCAGTTTGGCGGAAGGGGAGACCCAGTACTTC	NA	NA	TRBV12-3/TRBV12-4	TRBJ2-5
CASSLWGKGVETQYF	TGTGCCAGCAGTTTATGGGGGAAGGGAGTGGAGACCCAGTACTTC	NA	few	TRBV28	TRBJ2-5
CASSLDVRANTGELFF	TGCGCCAGCAGCTTGGATGTCAGAGCGAACACCGGGGAGCTGTTTTTT	NA	many	TRBV5-1	TRBJ2-2
CSVETSSGQETQYF	TGCAGCGTTGAAACAAGTTCGGGACAAGAGACCCAGTACTTC	NA	NA	TRBV29-1	TRBJ2-5
CASSLSSGRAGETQYF	TGTGCCAGCAGCCTCTCTAGCGGGAGGGCCGGGGAGACCCAGTACTTC	TRBD2	few	TRBV7-2	TRBJ2-5
CASNPFRKVETQYF	TGTGCCAGCAACCCCTTCCGGAAGGTGGAGACCCAGTACTTC	NA	many	TRBV5-6	TRBJ2-5
CASSHSGQGRTDTQYF	TGTGCCAGCAGCCACTCCGGACAGGGAAGGACAGATACGCAGTATTTT	TRBD1	many	TRBV3-1	TRBJ2-3
CAWRRDTYNEQFF	TGTGCCTGGAGACGGGACACCTACAATGAGCAGTTCTTC	NA	few	TRBV30	TRBJ2-1
CASSLQGLAYGGELFF	TGTGCCAGCAGCTTACAGGGACTAGCGTATGGCGGGGAGCTGTTTTTT	TRBD2	few	TRBV11-2	TRBJ2-2
CASSPIRYRDNSYEQYF	TGCGCCAGCAGCCCGATCCGATACCGGGACAACTCCTACGAGCAGTACTTC	NA	NA	TRBV5-1	TRBJ2-7
CASSSGGSSWVAEQYF	TGTGCCAGCAGCTCGGGAGGCTCATCTTGGGTGGCCGAGCAGTACTTC	TRBD2	few	TRBV13	TRBJ2-7
CASRAVGRPTDTQYF	TGTGCCAGCCGGGCAGTGGGGAGGCCCACAGATACGCAGTATTTT	NA	few	TRBV11-2	TRBJ2-3
CASSLVGAGALGEQYF	TGTGCCAGCAGCTTGGTTGGGGCAGGGGCATTGGGAGAGCAGTACTTC	NA	few	TRBV5-6	TRBJ2-7
CASSSRGETGELFF	TGCGCCAGCAGCTCAAGGGGGGAAACCGGGGAGCTGTTTTTT	NA	NA	TRBV5-1	TRBJ2-2
CASSLGPITDTQYF	TGTGCCAGCAGCCTCGGACCTATCACAGATACGCAGTATTTT	NA	many	TRBV7-6	TRBJ2-3
CSARPLGVGANVLTF	TGCAGTGCTAGACCCTTAGGGGTCGGGGCCAACGTCCTGACTTTC	NA	NA	TRBV20-1	TRBJ2-6
CASSPRQGARFYNEQFF	TGTGCCAGCAGTCCCAGACAGGGGGCGAGGTTCTACAATGAGCAGTTCTTC	TRBD1	few	TRBV6-2/TRBV6-3	TRBJ2-1
CASLSTDRVWDTQYF	TGTGCCAGCCTATCTACGGACAGGGTCTGGGATACGCAGTATTTT	TRBD1	NA	TRBV18	TRBJ2-3
CSYQGGGQSTDTQYF	TGCAGCTATCAGGGGGGGGGACAAAGCACAGATACGCAGTATTTT	NA	few	TRBV29-1	TRBJ2-3
CASSRGGLAGAVDTQYF	TGTGCCAGCAGCCGTGGGGGGCTAGCGGGAGCCGTAGATACGCAGTATTTT	TRBD2	NA	TRBV5-4	TRBJ2-3
CASSFSLGQSTQYF	TGTGCCAGCAGTTTTAGCCTGGGGCAGAGTACGCAGTATTTT	NA	few	TRBV28	TRBJ2-3
CASSRGTGMEFF	TGTGCCAGCAGCCGAGGCACAGGGATGGAGTTCTTC	NA	NA	TRBV11-1	TRBJ2-1
CASSQGSGTHGEQFF	TGTGCCAGCAGCCAGGGGAGCGGAACCCACGGGGAGCAGTTCTTC	NA	few	TRBV4-2	TRBJ2-1
CASSLAEGAGDEQFF	TGTGCCAGCAGCTTAGCTGAGGGGGCGGGGGATGAGCAGTTCTTC	NA	many	TRBV7-9	TRBJ2-1
CATSRDIAGGETQYF	TGTGCCACCAGCAGAGATATAGCGGGGGGGGAGACCCAGTACTTC	TRBD2	few	TRBV15	TRBJ2-5